Below are 32 T cell receptor beta chains sequenced from a single sample in a study of blood T cell repertoires in COVID-19. Produced via immunoSEQ multiplex PCR; TCRdb's table is partial and in-frame only. Of approximately 500,000 clones detected, 70% to 90% appear once; the ten largest clones hold roughly 3.1%. The sample comprised peripheral blood. The source of these receptors is a human donor in a cohort sampled during active COVID-19.

V and J are TRBV29-1 and TRBJ1-1; TRBD1 aligns across 9 bases. The germline gives CDR1 SQVTM, CDR2 ANQGSEA. The CDR3 totals 14 residues. V dropped 3 bases and J dropped 5; count of bases not matched to a gene: 7. The CDR3 DNA reads TGCAGCGTTGAGCAGCGACAGGGGGAAACTGAAGCTTTCTTT. This gives the protein CSVEQRQGETEAFF.

The chain joins TRBV29-1 to TRBJ2-1, with 9 bases that match TRBD2. J was trimmed by 0 bases and V by 5 bases; bases with no gene match: 8. This CDR3 contains 16 residues. CDR1 and CDR2 from the germline V gene are SQVTM and ANQGSEA. The CDR3 protein is CSVTGLALSSYNEQFF. CDR3 coding DNA: TGCAGCGTTACCGGACTAGCGTTGAGCTCCTACAATGAGCAGTTCTTC.

The chain is built from TRBV6-2 or TRBV6-3 and TRBJ1-1; tentative D call: TRBD1 (6 bases). Looked up from germline, CDR1 is MNHEY and CDR2 is SVGEGT. This CDR3 is built from 15 residues. The ends were cut back, 2 bases at V and 4 bases at J, with 14 bases in the middle. The CDR3 DNA sequence: TGTGCCAGCAGTTACGGGTTTAGGGGGAGCACTGAAGCTTTCTTT. It yields the protein CASSYGFRGSTEAFF.

The rearrangement links TRBV29-1 to TRBJ2-1; the D gene is possibly TRBD1 (5 bases). This CDR3 comprises 13 residues. Germline values: CDR1 SQVTM, CDR2 ANQGSEA. The V and J ends lost 3 bases and 15 bases respectively, with 21 bases between them. For the CDR3, the DNA is TGCAGCGTTGACCAGGTTAGGTCAGGGTTAAGGTTCTTC. It yields the protein CSVDQVRSGLRFF.

The chain couples TRBV6-1 to TRBJ1-2; maybe TRBD1 (6 bases). The CDR3 length is 15 residues. The germline gives CDR1 MNHNS, CDR2 SASEGT. The germline V and J ends were trimmed by 3 bases and 4 bases, with 15 bases remaining between them. CDR3 region: CASSEVGGAGYGYTF. The CDR3 DNA sequence: TGTGCCAGCAGTGAGGTTGGGGGCGCGGGCTATGGCTACACCTTC.

The V and J genes are TRBV7-5 and TRBJ2-1; the table's D gene call, TRBD2, was not cross checked with the DNA. TRBV7-5 corresponds to a pseudogene. CDR3 length equals 16 residues. The CDR3 DNA is TGTGCCAGAAGCGCTACAGCGGGTCGCTCCTACAATGAGCAGTTCTTC. This sequence encodes CARSATAGRSYNEQFF.

The rearrangement joins TRBV2 to TRBJ2-7; tentative D call: TRBD2 (7 bases). This CDR3 contains 15 residues. Germline CDR1 reads SNHLY; CDR2 reads FYNNEI. With 7 bases removed from V and 2 bases from J, the gap between germline ends came to 18 bases. The CDR3 DNA reads TGTGCCAGCACCCTGGGGGGGGCGCAGGCCTACGAGCAGTACTTC. This sequence encodes CASTLGGAQAYEQYF.

This clone was found once. Its ends do not fully match the called genes, so a read error is possible. The rearrangement uses TRBV10-1 and TRBJ1-4; maybe TRBD1 (5 bases). Germline CDR1 and CDR2: WNHNN and SYGVQD (reference sequence). The CDR3 is 14 residues long. CDR3 protein: CASSEGGGAGSPLF. As DNA, the CDR3 is TGCGCCAGCAGTGAGGGGGGAGGGGCAGGCTCGCCTCTTTTT.

This clone turned up a few times. This chain links TRBV29-1 with TRBJ1-1; TRBD1 matches 8 bases. The ends lost 6 bases at V and 6 bases at J; junction bases unmatched: 9. CDR1 and CDR2 (germline): SQVTM, ANQGSEA. The CDR3 spans 13 residues. CDR3 nucleotide sequence: TGCAGCGTCTCCGACAGGGGTTGGTCTGAAGCTTTCTTT. Protein sequence: CSVSDRGWSEAFF. Drawing the rest from reference TRBV29-1 and TRBJ1-1, the complete variable domain is SAVISQKPSRDICQRGTSLTIQCQVDSQVTMMFWYRQQPGQSLTLIATANQGSEATYESGFVIDKFPISRPNLTFSTLTVSNMSPEDSSIYLCSVSDRGWSEAFFGQGTRLTVV.

The chain combines TRBV5-1 with TRBJ2-3, with D possibly being TRBD2 (7 bases). The CDR3 has 19 residues. V lost 4 bases and J lost 1, with 25 bases in between. Germline CDR1 SGHRS, CDR2 YFSETQ. As DNA, the CDR3 is TGCGCCAGCAGCCGACTTCGAGTACCGGACGGGGGGCGCACAGATACGCAGTATTTT. Translating gives CASSRLRVPDGGRTDTQYF.

This chain connects TRBV9 to TRBJ2-7, with TRBD2 matching over 10 bases. Trimming removed 2 bases from V and 3 bases from J; junction bases left unmatched: 5. This CDR3 spans 15 amino acids. Germline values: CDR1 SGDLS, CDR2 YYNGEE. The CDR3 nucleotides are TGTGCCAGCAGCGTTCGTGGACTAGCGGACTACGAGCAGTACTTC. It is translated as CASSVRGLADYEQYF.

The chain couples TRBV7-6 to TRBJ2-1, with 9 bases matching TRBD2. The CDR3 runs 16 residues. Trimming removed 5 bases from V and 0 bases from J; junction bases left unmatched: 5. The germline V gene has CDR1 SGHVS and CDR2 FNYEAQ. CDR3 amino acids: CASSVLSGGSYNEQFF. The DNA of the CDR3 is TGTGCCAGCAGCGTCCTTAGCGGGGGCTCCTACAATGAGCAGTTCTTC.

This chain links TRBV28 with TRBJ2-1; 9 bases map to TRBD2. V dropped 1 base and J dropped 0; count of bases not matched to a gene: 1. The CDR3 is 16 residues long. CDR1 is MDHEN, CDR2 SYDVKM, per germline. DNA for the CDR3: TGTGCCAGCAGTTTATCAGCGGGAGGCTCCTACAATGAGCAGTTCTTC. Translating it yields CASSLSAGGSYNEQFF.

This clone was seen more than once but under ten times. The CDR3 DNA sequence: TGTGCCAGCAGTTTTAGTGGCGGGAGCTCCTACAATGAGCAGTTCTTC. The encoded protein is CASSFSGGSSYNEQFF. V gene TRBV28 combines with J gene TRBJ2-1, with TRBD2 matching 7 bases. The CDR3 covers 16 residues. With 3 bases clipped from V and 0 bases from J, the junction kept 5 bases outside the gene matches. The V gene's germline CDR1 is MDHEN and CDR2 SYDVKM.

The V and J genes are TRBV18 and TRBJ2-5; D gene uncertain. The germline V gene has CDR1 KGHSH and CDR2 LQKENI. V dropped 3 bases and J dropped 3 bases, with 14 bases sitting between them. The CDR3 is made up of 15 amino acids. The CDR3, as DNA: TGTGCCAGCTCACCCGGCAGGCATAGTAAAGAGACCCAGTACTTC. This translates into CASSPGRHSKETQYF.

V usage is TRBV2 and J usage is TRBJ1-5, with D possibly TRBD1 on 6 matching bases. This CDR3 spans 14 amino acids. Trimming stripped 5 bases from V and 6 bases from J, with 14 bases between. Per the germline V gene, CDR1 is SNHLY and CDR2 is FYNNEI. The CDR3 DNA is TGTGCCAGCAGTTTACAGGGTCCGGGTCAGCCCCAGCATTTT. Amino acid sequence: CASSLQGPGQPQHF. Based on the CDR3 plus reference TRBV2 and TRBJ1-5, the full variable domain is EPEVTQTPSHQVTQMGQEVILRCVPISNHLYFYWYRQILGQKVEFLVSFYNNEISEKSEIFDDQFSVERPDGSNFTLKIRSTKLEDSAMYFCASSLQGPGQPQHFGDGTRLSIL.

The chain combines TRBV7-9 with TRBJ2-7, with a weak D call TRBD2 (6 bases). V was trimmed by 3 bases and J by 6 bases, leaving 12 bases between them. CDR3 length equals 13 residues. Germline-derived CDR1 and CDR2 are SEHNR and FQNEAQ (reference sequence). This CDR3 is CASSFRDSSEQYF. The CDR3 nucleotides are TGTGCCAGCAGCTTCAGGGACTCTTCCGAGCAGTACTTC. Full variable domain (outside the CDR3, taken from reference TRBV7-9 and TRBJ2-7): DTGVSQNPRHKITKRGQNVTFRCDPISEHNRLYWYRQTLGQGPEFLTYFQNEAQLEKSRLLSDRFSAERPKGSFSTLEIQRTEQGDSAMYLCASSFRDSSEQYFGPGTRLTVT.

This clone occurred a few times. V gene TRBV24-1 combines with J gene TRBJ2-2; 10 bases map to TRBD1. CDR1 is KGHDR, CDR2 SFDVKD, per germline. V lost 7 bases and J lost 3; bases outside the gene matches: 1. The CDR3 consists of 14 residues. In nucleotides, the CDR3 is TGTGCCACCAGAGGACAGGGGGACACCGGGGAGCTGTTTTTT. It encodes CATRGQGDTGELFF.

The rearrangement uses TRBV29-1 and TRBJ1-5; 7 bases map to TRBD1. CDR1 is SQVTM, CDR2 ANQGSEA, per germline. V shed 0 bases, J shed 5 bases, and the junction held 7 bases outside the gene matches. The CDR3 is 15 residues long. The CDR3 spells CSVEDLGQSHQPQHF. In DNA form, the CDR3 reads TGCAGCGTTGAAGATTTGGGACAGAGCCATCAGCCCCAGCATTTT. Variable domain in full (rest from reference TRBV29-1 and TRBJ1-5): SAVISQKPSRDICQRGTSLTIQCQVDSQVTMMFWYRQQPGQSLTLIATANQGSEATYESGFVIDKFPISRPNLTFSTLTVSNMSPEDSSIYLCSVEDLGQSHQPQHFGDGTRLSIL.

A single count supports this clone. V gene TRBV7-2 combines with J gene TRBJ1-2, with D perhaps TRBD1 (6 bases). Trimming stripped 1 base from V and 3 bases from J, with 15 bases between. The CDR3 is made up of 16 amino acids. Germline values: CDR1 SGHTA, CDR2 FQGNSA. CDR3 protein: CASSLDPATGHYGYTF. The CDR3 nucleotides are TGTGCCAGCAGCTTAGACCCTGCGACAGGACACTATGGCTACACCTTC. The whole variable domain, filled in from reference TRBV7-2 and TRBJ1-2, reads GAGVSQSPSNKVTEKGKDVELRCDPISGHTALYWYRQSLGQGLEFLIYFQGNSAPDKSGLPSDRFSAERTGGSVSTLTIQRTQQEDSAVYLCASSLDPATGHYGYTFGSGTRLTVV.

Only one count was recorded for this clone. The chain joins TRBV29-1 to TRBJ2-2; D remains unclear. This CDR3 comprises 13 residues. Germline-derived CDR1 and CDR2 are SQVTM and ANQGSEA. Trimming stripped 5 bases from V and 1 base from J, with 8 bases between. DNA for the CDR3: TGCAGCGTTCGTACAGTGAACACCGGGGAGCTGTTTTTT. It translates to CSVRTVNTGELFF.

This sequence joins TRBV27 and TRBJ2-3; a possible D gene is TRBD1 (6 bases). Germline V gene data show CDR1 as MNHEY and CDR2 as SMNVEV (reference sequence). CDR3 length: 15 amino acids. The V end lost 6 bases, the J end lost 4 bases, and 17 bases lay between the germline ends. The CDR3: CASSSRTVNPDTQYF. The CDR3 nucleotides are TGTGCCAGCAGCTCCAGGACAGTTAATCCAGATACGCAGTATTTT.

J is TRBJ2-2 and V is TRBV7-2; 10 bases align to TRBD1. The CDR3 runs 15 residues. Losses at the gene ends were 5 bases for V and 8 bases for J; bases not matched to a gene: 8. Germline V gene lookup returns CDR1 SGHTA and CDR2 FQGNSA. CDR3 DNA: TGTGCCAGCAGCCCAAGACAGGGGGCGATAGGGGAGCTGTTTTTT. Translating gives CASSPRQGAIGELFF.

This clone was seen once. The rearrangement joins TRBV2 to TRBJ2-2; no reliable D call. The germline V and J ends were trimmed by 8 bases and 1 base, with 8 bases remaining between them. Per germline, CDR1 SNHLY and CDR2 FYNNEI. CDR3 length equals 13 residues. CDR3 protein: CASFNWNTGELFF. CDR3 DNA sequence: TGTGCCAGCTTTAATTGGAACACCGGGGAGCTGTTTTTT.

This chain uses TRBV7-3 with TRBJ2-1; 7 nucleotides align to TRBD2. Per the germline V gene, CDR1 is SGHTA and CDR2 is FQGTGA. The V and J ends lost 4 bases and 6 bases, in that order; junction bases with no gene match: 3. The CDR3 is 13 residues long. The CDR3 is CASSSGLSNEQFF. In nucleotides, the CDR3 is TGTGCCAGCAGCTCGGGACTAAGCAATGAGCAGTTCTTC.

The chain combines TRBV7-2 with TRBJ2-3, with 11 bases aligning to TRBD2. CDR1 is SGHTA and CDR2 is FQGNSA in the germline V gene. J was trimmed by 3 bases and V by 5 bases; bases with no gene match: 4. The CDR3 is 15 amino acids. CDR3 nucleotides: TGTGCCAGCAGCACCCTAGCGGGAGGAACAGATACGCAGTATTTT. Its translation is CASSTLAGGTDTQYF.

The genes are TRBV30 and TRBJ1-5; 8 bases match TRBD1. CDR3 length: 14 amino acids. Germline lookup yields CDR1 GTSNPN and CDR2 SVGIG (reference sequence). The ends lost 8 bases at V and 2 bases at J; junction bases unmatched: 8. CDR3 sequence: CAVAKQGGNQPQHF. CDR3 sequence (DNA): TGTGCCGTGGCGAAACAGGGGGGCAATCAGCCCCAGCATTTT.

In this sample, this clone turned up a few times. The gene calls are TRBV9 and TRBJ2-1, with D possibly being TRBD2 (6 bases). The length of the CDR3 is 16 residues. V was shortened by 3 bases and J by 0 bases, with 13 bases between the two germline ends. Germline CDR1 reads SGDLS; CDR2 reads YYNGEE. CDR3: CASSGASGSSYNEQFF. CDR3 nucleotides: TGTGCCAGCAGCGGAGCCTCCGGGAGCTCCTACAATGAGCAGTTCTTC.

Only one count was recorded for this clone. Other DNA sequences in the sample encode the same CDR3. The chain has TRBV4-2 and TRBJ2-7; the match to TRBD2 covers 7 bases. This CDR3 has 15 amino acids. Germline V gene data show CDR1 as LGHNA and CDR2 as YNFKEQ. V gave up 1 base and J gave up 0 bases; unmatched junction bases: 3. The CDR3 protein is CASSQVRGSSYEQYF. CDR3 DNA sequence: TGTGCCAGCAGCCAAGTGCGGGGGAGCTCCTACGAGCAGTACTTC.

CDR3 loop: CASSIHVSYEQYF. CDR3 nucleotide sequence: TGTGCCAGTAGTATTCATGTCTCCTACGAGCAGTACTTC. This chain joins TRBV19 and TRBJ2-7; D is unresolved. The CDR3 covers 13 residues. Germline V gives CDR1 LNHDA, CDR2 SQIVND (reference sequence). Deletions cut 3 bases from V and 0 bases from J, with 6 bases between.

V usage is TRBV6-5 and J usage is TRBJ1-2; D remains ambiguous. CDR3 size: 14 residues. Germline V gene data show CDR1 as MNHEY and CDR2 as SVGAGI. V was shortened by 5 bases and J by 5 bases, with 15 bases between the two germline ends. The chain's CDR3 is CASSPPLEPYGYTF. The CDR3 nucleotides read TGTGCCAGCAGTCCCCCATTAGAGCCGTATGGCTACACCTTC.

CDR3 residues: CAWNYRDRNTEAFF. Here the CDR3 DNA reads TGTGCCTGGAATTACCGGGACAGGAACACTGAAGCTTTCTTT. The rearrangement joins TRBV30 to TRBJ1-1; TRBD1 matches 7 bases. The CDR3 totals 14 residues. V lost 4 bases and J lost 1; bases outside the gene matches: 6. The germline gives CDR1 GTSNPN, CDR2 SVGIG (reference sequence).